The entry that follows covers one TCR beta chain sequence. Its target is unknown. The data were taken from a study of metastatic and nonmetastatic thyroid tumors. On the study more broadly: Across peripheral blood and tumor or nodule tissue samples taken from malignant and benign thyroid patients, the repertoires were compared with one another.

Via MiXCR, TCRdb re-called the PCR reads. In the table there are some 5,000 clones, approximately 35% of which are singletons. Prior to thyroid surgery, none of the patients had received any treatment. Study-wide findings and caveats: Malignant thyroid tumors reportedly exceeded benign nodules significantly in TCR beta diversity, with the difference appearing in blood and tumor.

Germline V gene data show CDR1 as MNHEY and CDR2 as SMNVEV (reference sequence). The V end was cut by 10 bases, the J end by 7 bases, with 11 bases between. The CDR3 has 11 residues. The V call is TRBV27, the J call TRBJ2-1; no reliable D call. This TCR came from a male donor with papillary thyroid cancer or a benign thyroid nodule (not recorded which). Some clones in this sample may be carry-over from other donors' samples. Sample: adjacent normal tissue. The CDR3 is CATKSDNEQFF. CDR3 nucleotides: TGTGCCACCAAATCCGATAATGAGCAGTTCTTC.